This T cell receptor (beta chain) was identified in a study of shared clonotypes between healthy human individuals. Study-wide background: Donors had three CD4 naive, three CD4 memory, two CD8 naive and one CD8 memory plate apiece.

Study-level points and caveats: Represented genetic and exposure-history diversity was restricted by having few donors.

The trim removed 4 bases at V and 7 bases at J, leaving 15 bases unmatched. The germline gives CDR1 SEHNR, CDR2 FQNEAQ (reference sequence). The CDR3 covers 18 residues. Assay execution took place at the deep level. Some clones are missing from TCRdb's copy, which holds only in-frame ones; the method was immunoSEQ multiplex PCR. This table has roughly 1,000,000 clones, around 82% appearing once. A remark on this clone: Its cognate antigen is unknown. This probably arose from a read error, given a far larger clone one base away.

Free of recent acute infections or vaccinations, the donors were healthy HIV-negative adults. This receptor was identified in a man aged 18 to 30 in good health. Some clones in this sample may be carry-over from other donors' samples. The chain links TRBV7-9 to TRBJ2-1; 11 bases map to TRBD2. Sequencing was performed on memory CD4+ T cells from PBMCs. The subset is: CD45RA-negative fraction. The CDR3 sequence: CASSSPPRLAGTKNEQFF. In DNA, the CDR3 is TGTGCCAGCAGCTCCCCCCCCCGACTAGCGGGGACTAAGAATGAGCAGTTCTTC.